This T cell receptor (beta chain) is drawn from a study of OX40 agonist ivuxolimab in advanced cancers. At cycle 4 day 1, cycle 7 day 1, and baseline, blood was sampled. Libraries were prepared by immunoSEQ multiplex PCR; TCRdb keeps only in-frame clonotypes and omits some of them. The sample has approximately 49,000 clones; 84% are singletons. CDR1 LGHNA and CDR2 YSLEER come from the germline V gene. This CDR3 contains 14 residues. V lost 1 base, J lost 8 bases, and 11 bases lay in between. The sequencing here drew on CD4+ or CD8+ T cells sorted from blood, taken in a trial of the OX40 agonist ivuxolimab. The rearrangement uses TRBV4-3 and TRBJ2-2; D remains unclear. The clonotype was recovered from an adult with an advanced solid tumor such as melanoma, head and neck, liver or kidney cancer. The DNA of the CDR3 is TGCGCCAGCAGCCAAGCACCCGCTGGGGGGGAGCTGTTTTTT. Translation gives CASSQAPAGGELFF.